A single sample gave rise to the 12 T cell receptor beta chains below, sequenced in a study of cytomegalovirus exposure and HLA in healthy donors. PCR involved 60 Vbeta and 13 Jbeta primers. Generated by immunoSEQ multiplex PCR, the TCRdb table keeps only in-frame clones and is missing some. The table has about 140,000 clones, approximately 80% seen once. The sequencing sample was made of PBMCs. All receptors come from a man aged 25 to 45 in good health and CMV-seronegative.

As DNA, the CDR3 is TGTGCCAGCAGTTTTATCTTGGGCAACAGGGGGCACGAGCAGTACTTC. Residues: CASSFILGNRGHEQYF. The chain recombines TRBV28 with TRBJ2-5; 9 positions agree with TRBD1. The DNA end favors TRBJ2-7, so the J call may be wrong. Germline assignment: CDR1 MDHEN and CDR2 SYDVKM. The CDR3 contains 16 residues.

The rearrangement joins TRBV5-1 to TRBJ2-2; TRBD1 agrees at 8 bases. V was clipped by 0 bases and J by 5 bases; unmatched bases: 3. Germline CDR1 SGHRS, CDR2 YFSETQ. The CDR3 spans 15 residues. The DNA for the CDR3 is TGCGCCAGCAGCTTGGAGACAGGGGTAACCGGGGAGCTGTTTTTT. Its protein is CASSLETGVTGELFF.

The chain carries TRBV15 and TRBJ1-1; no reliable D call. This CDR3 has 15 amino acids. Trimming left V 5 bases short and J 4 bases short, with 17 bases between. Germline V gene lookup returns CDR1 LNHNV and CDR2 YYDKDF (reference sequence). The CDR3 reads CATSPRKSLGTEAFF. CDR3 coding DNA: TGTGCCACCAGCCCGAGGAAATCATTGGGCACTGAAGCTTTCTTT.

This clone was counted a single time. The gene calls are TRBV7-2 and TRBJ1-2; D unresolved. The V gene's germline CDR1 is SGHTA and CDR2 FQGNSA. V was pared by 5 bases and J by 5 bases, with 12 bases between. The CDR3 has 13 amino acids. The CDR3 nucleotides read TGTGCCAGCAGCCCGTCTCCGGGTTATGGCTACACCTTC. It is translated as CASSPSPGYGYTF.

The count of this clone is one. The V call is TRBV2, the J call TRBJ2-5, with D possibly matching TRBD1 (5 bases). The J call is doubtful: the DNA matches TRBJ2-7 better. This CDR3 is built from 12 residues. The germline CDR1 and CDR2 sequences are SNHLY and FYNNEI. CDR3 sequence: CASRHQGYEQYF. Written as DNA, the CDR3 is TGTGCCAGCAGGCACCAGGGCTACGAGCAGTACTTC.

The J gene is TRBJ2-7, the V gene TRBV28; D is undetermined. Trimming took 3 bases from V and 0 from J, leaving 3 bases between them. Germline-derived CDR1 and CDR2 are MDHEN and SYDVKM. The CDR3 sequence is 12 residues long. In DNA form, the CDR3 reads TGTGCCAGCAGTTTCTACTCCTACGAGCAGTACTTC. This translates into CASSFYSYEQYF. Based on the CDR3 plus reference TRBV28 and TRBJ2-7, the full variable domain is DVKVTQSSRYLVKRTGEKVFLECVQDMDHENMFWYRQDPGLGLRLIYFSYDVKMKEKGDIPEGYSVSREKKERFSLILESASTNQTSMYLCASSFYSYEQYFGPGTRLTVT.

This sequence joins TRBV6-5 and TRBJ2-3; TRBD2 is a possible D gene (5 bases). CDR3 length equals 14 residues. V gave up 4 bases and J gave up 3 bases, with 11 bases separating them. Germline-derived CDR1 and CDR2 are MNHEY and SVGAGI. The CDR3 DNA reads TGTGCCAGCAGTTCACGGGGTCGAACAGATACGCAGTATTTT. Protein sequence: CASSSRGRTDTQYF.

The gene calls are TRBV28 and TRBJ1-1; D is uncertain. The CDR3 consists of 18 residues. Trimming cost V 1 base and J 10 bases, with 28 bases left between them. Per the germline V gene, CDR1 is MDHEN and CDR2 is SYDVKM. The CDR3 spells CASSLYGRSVSGGEGAFF. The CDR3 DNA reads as TGTGCCAGCAGTTTATATGGAAGGTCAGTTAGCGGCGGTGAAGGAGCTTTCTTT. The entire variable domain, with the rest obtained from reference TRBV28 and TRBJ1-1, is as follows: DVKVTQSSRYLVKRTGEKVFLECVQDMDHENMFWYRQDPGLGLRLIYFSYDVKMKEKGDIPEGYSVSREKKERFSLILESASTNQTSMYLCASSLYGRSVSGGEGAFFGQGTRLTVV.

CDR3 DNA: TGTGCCAGCAGTTCCCAGGGACAGGGGGTGACGCCGGTGTATGGCTACACCTTC. Encoded protein: CASSSQGQGVTPVYGYTF. The chain has TRBV27 and TRBJ1-2; TRBD1 matches 11 bases. Germline lookup yields CDR1 MNHEY and CDR2 SMNVEV (reference sequence). The CDR3 consists of 18 residues. J gave up 5 bases and V 4 bases, and 15 bases lay outside the gene matches.

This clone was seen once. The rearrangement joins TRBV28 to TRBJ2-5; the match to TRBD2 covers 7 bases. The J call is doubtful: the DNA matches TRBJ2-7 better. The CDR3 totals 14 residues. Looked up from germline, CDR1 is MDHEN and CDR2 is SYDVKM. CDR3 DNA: TGTGCCAGCAGTTGGGCTAGCGGCAACTACGAGCAGTACTTC. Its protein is CASSWASGNYEQYF.

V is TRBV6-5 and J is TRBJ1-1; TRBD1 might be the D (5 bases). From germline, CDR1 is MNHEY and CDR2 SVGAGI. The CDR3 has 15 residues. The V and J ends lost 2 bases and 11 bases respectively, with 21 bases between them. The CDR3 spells CASSYGFGGAPPAFF. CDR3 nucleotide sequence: TGTGCCAGCAGTTACGGGTTTGGCGGGGCGCCACCGGCTTTCTTT.

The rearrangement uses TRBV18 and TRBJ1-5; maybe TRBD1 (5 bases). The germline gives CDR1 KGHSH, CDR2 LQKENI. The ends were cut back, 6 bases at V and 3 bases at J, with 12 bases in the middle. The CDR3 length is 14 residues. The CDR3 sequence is CASSHGGHNQPQHF. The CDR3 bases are TGTGCCAGCTCCCACGGCGGACACAATCAGCCCCAGCATTTT.